The text below deals with one TCR beta chain. The data are from a study of T cells expressing NK-cell markers. The germline V gene encodes CDR1 SQVTM and CDR2 ANQGSEA. The CDR3 has 13 residues. For each CDR3 protein, TCRdb gives one entry from its re-call of the 5' RACE reads, without DNA. This sample's clone table lists about 540,000 distinct CDR3 sequences. The specimen was blood T cells: a sorted CD56 or NKG2C T cell subset, CD4+ or CD8+ T cells, or bulk PBMC T cells (not recorded which). The receptor was derived from a man aged 18 to 29 in good health. This chain links TRBV29-1 with TRBJ2-3. The CDR3 spells CSVGGAATDTQYF.